These 2 T cell receptor beta chains were sequenced from one sample in a study of shared clonotypes between healthy human individuals. Profiling relied on immunoSEQ multiplex PCR, and the TCRdb table lists in-frame clones only, not all of them. The sample holds roughly 680,000 clones, 72% seen once. Material: memory CD4+ T cells sorted from blood. Subset in this sample: CD45RA-negative fraction. The receptors originated from a woman between 25 and 40 years old in good health.

This sequence joins TRBV5-1 and TRBJ2-1; D unresolved. Trimming took 1 base from V and 7 from J, leaving 12 bases between them. Germline CDR1 and CDR2: SGHRS and YFSETQ. The CDR3 runs to 14 residues. The CDR3 DNA sequence: TGCGCCAGCAGCTTGAGCGTGGTGGGTAATGAGCAGTTCTTC. It yields the protein CASSLSVVGNEQFF.

The DNA for the CDR3 is TGTGCCAGCAGCCCCACGGTAGGGGACAGGACCGGGGAGCTGTTTTTT. Translation: CASSPTVGDRTGELFF. The chain employs TRBV7-9 and TRBJ2-2, with TRBD1 matching over 8 bases. The CDR3 has 16 amino acids. The V gene end was trimmed by 5 bases and the J gene end by 5 bases; junction bases not matched to a gene: 10. Germline values: CDR1 SEHNR, CDR2 FQNEAQ (reference sequence).